What follows are 30 T cell receptor beta chains derived from one specimen sequenced in a study of early T cells in non-severe SARS-CoV-2 infection. In TCRdb, the 5' RACE reads were re-called with MiXCR into one record per CDR3 protein. This sample has 30,000 to 45,000 distinct CDR3 sequences, with around 6% found just once. The specimen was whole blood, collected at baseline. These receptors all come from an adult who was a healthcare worker with PCR-confirmed SARS-CoV-2 infection or an uninfected control (not recorded which).

The table lists this clonotype with many counts. The J gene is TRBJ1-3, the V gene TRBV6-5, with 8 bases identical to TRBD1. V lost 5 bases and J lost 2; bases outside the gene matches: 5. The CDR3 extends over 15 amino acids. Germline V CDR1 and CDR2: MNHEY, SVGAGI. CDR3 in DNA: TGTGCCAGCAGTGCGGACAGGGTAACTGGAAACACCATATATTTT. This translates into CASSADRVTGNTIYF.

This clonotype showed up many times. The rearrangement uses TRBV20-1 and TRBJ2-5, with D possibly being TRBD1 (6 bases). Trimming removed 2 bases at V and 5 bases at J, with 9 bases between. This CDR3 region has 12 residues. Germline CDR1 and CDR2: DFQATT and SNEGSKA (reference sequence). This chain's CDR3 is CSARRQGETQYF. CDR3 bases: TGCAGTGCTAGAAGGCAGGGGGAGACCCAGTACTTC.

In its sample, this clonotype was seen many times. CDR3 region: CASSRGGQLEKLFF. CDR3 in DNA: TGTGCCAGCAGTCGGGGGGGACAACTAGAAAAACTGTTTTTT. The rearrangement uses TRBV7-2 and TRBJ1-4; D is possibly TRBD1 (6 bases). In germline, CDR1 is SGHTA, CDR2 FQGNSA. The length of the CDR3 is 14 residues. The V end lost 6 bases, the J end lost 8 bases, and 16 bases lay between the germline ends.

Only a few counts were recorded for this clonotype. This chain joins TRBV4-2 and TRBJ2-4; 7 bases map to TRBD2. V was clipped by 6 bases and J by 9 bases; unmatched bases: 8. This CDR3 region has 13 residues. From germline, CDR1 is LGHNA and CDR2 YNFKEQ. CDR3 amino acids: CASRPPSGGIQYF. The CDR3 DNA reads TGTGCCAGCAGGCCTCCTTCGGGAGGCATTCAGTACTTC.

This clonotype was counted at least ten times. The V call is TRBV20-1, the J call TRBJ1-5; D gene uncertain. With 2 bases removed from V and 0 bases from J, the gap between germline ends came to 11 bases. This CDR3 is built from 15 residues. The germline CDR1 and CDR2 sequences are DFQATT and SNEGSKA (reference sequence). CDR3 DNA sequence: TGCAGTGCTAGAAGGCGAGGAAATAGCAATCAGCCCCAGCATTTT. Translation: CSARRRGNSNQPQHF.

In this sample, this clonotype turned up many times. The chain has TRBV5-1 and TRBJ2-7; TRBD2 might be the D (6 bases). Germline V gene data show CDR1 as SGHRS and CDR2 as YFSETQ. Between the trimmed V and J ends, which lost 4 bases and 0 bases, there was a span of 11 bases. The CDR3 totals 14 residues. The DNA of the CDR3 is TGCGCCAGCAGCAGGGACTTAAGCTCCTACGAGCAGTACTTC. Translated, it gives CASSRDLSSYEQYF.

This clonotype was seen only once. Just one base apart from a much larger clone, this may be a read error. The rearrangement joins TRBV20-1 to TRBJ2-3; D remains unclear. Germline CDR1 and CDR2: DFQATT and SNEGSKA (reference sequence). This CDR3 is built from 11 residues. Trimming pared 6 bases from V and 6 bases from J, leaving 10 bases between. CDR3 loop: CSAPKADTQYF. Written as DNA, the CDR3 is TGCAGTGCCCCGAAGGCGGATACGCAGTATTTT.

This clonotype was seen repeatedly, ten times or more. The chain couples TRBV18 to TRBJ1-1, with 10 bases fitting TRBD1. Germline CDR1 and CDR2: KGHSH and LQKENI. CDR3 length: 15 residues. The V segment lost 3 bases and the J segment 6 bases; nucleotides outside the gene matches: 7. CDR3 DNA sequence: TGTGCCAGCTCACCGCCGGGACAGGGGATAGCTGAAGCTTTCTTT. Protein product: CASSPPGQGIAEAFF.

This clonotype was seen ten or more times. The genes are TRBV18 and TRBJ1-4; D is perhaps TRBD1 (6 bases). V lost 5 bases to trimming and J lost 5 bases, with 15 bases between them. Germline V gene sequence: CDR1 KGHSH, CDR2 LQKENI. The CDR3 spans 15 residues. The DNA of the CDR3 is TGTGCCAGCTCATCTCGACAGGCTGAGAATGAAAAACTGTTTTTT. Its protein product is CASSSRQAENEKLFF.

This clonotype was seen many times. CDR3 sequence (DNA): TGTGCCAGCAGCTTACGACTGTGCCCGGGACAGGGTCACTACGAGCAGTACTTC. As protein: CASSLRLCPGQGHYEQYF. V gene TRBV7-3 combines with J gene TRBJ2-7, with 9 bases aligning to TRBD1. V shed 2 bases and J 3 bases; nucleotides not matched to a gene: 14. This CDR3 spans 18 amino acids. Germline V gene data show CDR1 as SGHTA and CDR2 as FQGTGA.

The sample holds many counts of this clonotype. This chain's CDR3 is CASRGAGGTTGELFF. CDR3 nucleotides: TGCGCCAGCAGGGGCGCAGGGGGGACCACCGGGGAGCTGTTTTTT. J is TRBJ2-2 and V is TRBV5-1; tentatively, D is TRBD1 (7 bases). Per germline, CDR1 SGHRS and CDR2 YFSETQ. CDR3 size: 15 residues. The V end was cut by 5 bases, the J end by 4 bases, with 15 bases between.

This clonotype was detected many times. This chain links TRBV7-3 with TRBJ2-3, with D perhaps TRBD1 (5 bases). The CDR3 is 14 residues long. V lost 3 bases to trimming and J lost 2 bases, with 9 bases between them. From germline, CDR1 is SGHTA and CDR2 FQGTGA. The CDR3 here is CASSLDTHTDTQYF. The CDR3 region has the DNA TGTGCCAGCAGCTTGGACACGCACACAGATACGCAGTATTTT.

The chain is built from TRBV5-1 and TRBJ1-1; D is uncertain. The germline V gene encodes CDR1 SGHRS and CDR2 YFSETQ. Between the trimmed V and J ends, which lost 2 bases and 5 bases, there was a span of 10 bases. The length of the CDR3 is 13 residues. The CDR3 spells CASSFSSGTEAFF. The DNA for the CDR3 is TGCGCCAGCAGCTTCTCGTCGGGGACTGAAGCTTTCTTT.

This clonotype was picked up many times. The rearrangement links TRBV20-1 to TRBJ1-5; TRBD1 agrees at 7 bases. The CDR3 runs 16 residues. V was clipped by 0 bases and J by 1 base; unmatched bases: 6. CDR1 DFQATT and CDR2 SNEGSKA come from the germline V gene (reference sequence). The CDR3 region has the DNA TGCAGTGCTAGAGATCGAGGGGGCTGGAGCAATCAGCCCCAGCATTTT. It is translated as CSARDRGGWSNQPQHF.

This chain links TRBV10-2 with TRBJ2-1; 12 positions match TRBD2. V was clipped by 6 bases and J by 7 bases; unmatched bases: 16. The CDR3 loop spans 18 amino acids. Germline loops: CDR1 WSHSY, CDR2 SAAADI. As DNA, the CDR3 is TGCGCCAGCAGCGGACATCCGCTAGCGGGAGGGCGTGGGAATGAGCAGTTCTTC. The encoded protein is CASSGHPLAGGRGNEQFF.

At least ten counts were recorded for this clonotype. The chain employs TRBV30 and TRBJ1-6; perhaps TRBD1 as D (5 bases). The CDR3 is made up of 12 amino acids. Germline V gene sequence: CDR1 GTSNPN, CDR2 SVGIG (reference sequence). Trimming took off 5 bases at V and 7 bases at J, with 9 bases between the two ends. The CDR3 spells CAWQGVNSPLHF. In nucleotides, the CDR3 is TGTGCCTGGCAGGGTGTCAATTCACCCCTCCACTTT. The complete variable domain, with remaining parts taken from reference TRBV30 and TRBJ1-6, reads SQTIHQWPATLVQPVGSPLSLECTVEGTSNPNLYWYRQAAGRGLQLLFYSVGIGQISSEVPQNLSASRPQDRQFILSSKKLLLSDSGFYLCAWQGVNSPLHFGNGTRLTVT.

This clonotype was recorded at least ten times. The chain joins TRBV7-6 to TRBJ2-1; D might be TRBD1 (6 bases). Per the germline V gene, CDR1 is SGHVS and CDR2 is FNYEAQ. This CDR3 has 16 amino acids. The V end lost 0 bases, the J end lost 2 bases, and 11 bases lay between the germline ends. The CDR3 reads CASSLADRGTYNEQFF. CDR3 coding DNA: TGTGCCAGCAGCTTAGCGGATAGGGGGACCTACAATGAGCAGTTCTTC.

The chain carries TRBV4-1 and TRBJ2-2; D is unresolved. CDR3 size: 12 residues. V was trimmed by 8 bases and J by 2 bases, leaving 6 bases between them. In germline, CDR1 is MGHRA, CDR2 YSYEKL. The CDR3: CASGRNTGELFF. CDR3 nucleotide sequence: TGCGCCAGCGGCCGAAACACCGGGGAGCTGTTTTTT.

The sample holds many counts of this clonotype. This sequence joins TRBV11-2 and TRBJ1-1; the D is unclear. The CDR3 runs to 14 residues. Trimming took off 1 base at V and 3 bases at J, with 9 bases between the two ends. Looked up from germline, CDR1 is SGHAT and CDR2 is FQNNGV. CDR3 sequence: CASSLGERHTEAFF. The CDR3 nucleotides are TGTGCCAGCAGCTTAGGGGAGAGGCACACTGAAGCTTTCTTT.

The chain has TRBV5-4 and TRBJ1-1; D unclear. The CDR3 is made up of 15 amino acids. The germline V and J ends were trimmed by 3 bases and 2 bases, with 14 bases remaining between them. CDR1 is SGHNT, CDR2 YYREEE, per germline (reference sequence). CDR3 coding DNA: TGTGCCAGCAGCTCGCATTTAATCCACAACACTGAAGCTTTCTTT. The encoded protein is CASSSHLIHNTEAFF.

At least ten counts were recorded for this clonotype. The chain links TRBV6-2 or TRBV6-3 to TRBJ1-6; no firm D call. V was cut by 6 bases and J by 5 bases, with 11 bases left in between. The length of the CDR3 is 14 residues. CDR1 and CDR2 (germline): MNHEY, SVGEGT. The CDR3 protein is CASRRLGDNSPLHF. For the CDR3, the DNA is TGTGCCAGCAGGCGCTTGGGTGATAATTCACCCCTCCACTTT.

This clonotype has at least ten counts. The CDR3 sequence: CASSQDTFGPTKRLFF. The CDR3 DNA reads TGCGCCAGCAGCCAAGACACCTTCGGACCTACGAAAAGACTGTTTTTT. The chain joins TRBV4-3 to TRBJ1-4; D call uncertain. V was trimmed by 0 bases and J by 13 bases, leaving 21 bases between them. The germline V gene has CDR1 LGHNA and CDR2 YSLEER. CDR3 length: 16 residues.

This clonotype was detected ten times or more. The chain has TRBV29-1 and TRBJ2-5, with unresolved D. V lost 7 bases and J lost 4, with 7 bases in between. Per the germline V gene, CDR1 is SQVTM and CDR2 is ANQGSEA. The CDR3 is made up of 10 amino acids. The CDR3 DNA is TGCAGCGCAGGTCGAGAGACCCAGTACTTC. This encodes CSAGRETQYF.

This clonotype occurred many times. V is TRBV7-9 and J is TRBJ1-2, with TRBD1 matching over 9 bases. Germline V gene data show CDR1 as SEHNR and CDR2 as FQNEAQ (reference sequence). With 4 bases clipped from V and 1 base from J, the junction kept 22 bases outside the gene matches. This CDR3 spans 21 amino acids. The CDR3 nucleotides are TGTGCCAGCAGCTCGCTATCTCCGACAGGGGGGCCCCACGACTTTAACTATGGCTACACCTTC. It encodes CASSSLSPTGGPHDFNYGYTF.

The chain employs TRBV10-3 and TRBJ1-4; D not resolved. With 2 bases removed from V and 8 bases from J, the gap between germline ends came to 15 bases. This CDR3 is built from 15 residues. Per germline, CDR1 ENHRY and CDR2 SYGVKD. The CDR3 DNA is TGTGCCATCAGTGAGAAGCAGGTGACTGAAGAAAAACTGTTTTTT. This translates into CAISEKQVTEEKLFF.

The sample holds many counts of this clonotype. The rearrangement uses TRBV29-1 and TRBJ1-1; tentatively, D is TRBD1 (6 bases). CDR3 length equals 14 residues. Germline V gene lookup returns CDR1 SQVTM and CDR2 ANQGSEA. The V gene lost 7 bases and the J gene lost 3 bases, with 18 bases spanning the gap. As DNA, the CDR3 is TGCAGCGCCTATTTAAAGGGGGGTCACACTGAAGCTTTCTTT. It is translated as CSAYLKGGHTEAFF. The whole variable domain, remainder taken from reference TRBV29-1 and TRBJ1-1, is SAVISQKPSRDICQRGTSLTIQCQVDSQVTMMFWYRQQPGQSLTLIATANQGSEATYESGFVIDKFPISRPNLTFSTLTVSNMSPEDSSIYLCSAYLKGGHTEAFFGQGTRLTVV.

By share of the sample, this clonotype is medium-sized (0.01 to 0.1%). V usage is TRBV20-1 and J usage is TRBJ2-1; possibly TRBD1 for D (5 bases). CDR3 length: 11 amino acids. Between the trimmed V and J ends, which lost 4 bases and 9 bases, there was a span of 10 bases. Germline values: CDR1 DFQATT, CDR2 SNEGSKA (reference sequence). CDR3 sequence reads: CSAIRGVEQFF. The CDR3 nucleotides read TGCAGTGCTATTAGGGGTGTTGAGCAGTTCTTC.

The sample holds a few counts of this clonotype. The chain combines TRBV10-3 with TRBJ2-1; unclear D gene. The CDR3 is made up of 13 amino acids. Deletions cut 2 bases from V and 9 bases from J, with 11 bases between. Germline assignment: CDR1 ENHRY and CDR2 SYGVKD. CDR3 DNA: TGTGCCATCAGTGAGGCTGATTACGGTGAGCAGTTCTTC. As protein: CAISEADYGEQFF.

This clonotype was detected many times. The chain links TRBV4-1 to TRBJ2-5, with D unclear. CDR3 length: 17 amino acids. Germline V gives CDR1 MGHRA, CDR2 YSYEKL. The germline V and J ends were trimmed by 0 bases and 4 bases, with 18 bases remaining between them. The CDR3 reads CASSQERLPPVGETQYF. The CDR3 DNA is TGCGCCAGCAGCCAAGAGCGCCTCCCTCCGGTCGGAGAGACCCAGTACTTC.

This clonotype was counted many times. This rearrangement joins TRBV20-1 to TRBJ2-5; 12 nucleotides align to TRBD2. Germline V gene sequence: CDR1 DFQATT, CDR2 SNEGSKA (reference sequence). This CDR3 spans 14 amino acids. J gave up 5 bases and V 5 bases, and 6 bases lay outside the gene matches. The CDR3 DNA sequence: TGCAGTGCTGTGACTAGCGGGAGAGGGGAGACCCAGTACTTC. It codes for CSAVTSGRGETQYF.